The entry that follows covers one T cell receptor beta chain sequence. The source of the sample is a study of CD8 T cells in Susac syndrome. Sequencing targeted TCR beta in blood CD8+ and CD4+ T cells. The multiple sclerosis control group consisted of treatment-naive patients whose relapsing-remitting disease, which was either stable or active, fulfilled revised McDonald criteria. TEMRA cells were FACS-enriched, with CD8+ and CD4+ T cells isolated negatively. Reverse transcription used roughly 0.45 to 1 ug RNA and random hexamers. Amplification of TCR beta CDR3 used immunoSEQ multiplex PCR across 54 Vbeta and 13 Jbeta. TCRdb itself ran the immunoSEQ multiplex PCR reads through MiXCR, one entry per CDR3 protein. This sample has some 260,000 distinct CDR3 sequences, with approximately 84% found just once. The CDR3 is made up of 11 amino acids. Trimming took off 7 bases at V and 7 bases at J, with 8 bases between the two ends.

The clonotype originates from a human donor with multiple sclerosis. The gene calls are TRBV12-3 or TRBV12-4 and TRBJ2-4; D unresolved. The sample was CD8+ T cells from PBMCs. The DNA of the CDR3 is TGTGCCAGCATGGCGGCGAACATTCAGTACTTC. As protein: CASMAANIQYF.